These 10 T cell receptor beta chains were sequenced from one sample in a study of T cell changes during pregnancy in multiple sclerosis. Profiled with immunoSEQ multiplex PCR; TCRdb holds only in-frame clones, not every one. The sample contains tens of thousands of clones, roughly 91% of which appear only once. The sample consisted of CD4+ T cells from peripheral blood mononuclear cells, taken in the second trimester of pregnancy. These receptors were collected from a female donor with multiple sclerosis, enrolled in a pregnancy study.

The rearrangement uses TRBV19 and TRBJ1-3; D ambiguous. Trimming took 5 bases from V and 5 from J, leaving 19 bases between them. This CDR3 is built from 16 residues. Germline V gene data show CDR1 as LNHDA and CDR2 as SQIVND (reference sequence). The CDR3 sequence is CASSGFAGSRRNTIYF. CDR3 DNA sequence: TGTGCCAGTAGTGGTTTCGCAGGTTCGAGAAGAAACACCATATATTTT.

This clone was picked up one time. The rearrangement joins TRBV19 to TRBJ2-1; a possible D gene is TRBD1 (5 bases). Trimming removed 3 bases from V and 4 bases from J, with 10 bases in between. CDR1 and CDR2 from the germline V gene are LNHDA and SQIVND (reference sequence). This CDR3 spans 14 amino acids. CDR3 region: CASSMAQGYNEQFF. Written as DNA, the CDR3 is TGTGCCAGTAGTATGGCGCAGGGTTACAATGAGCAGTTCTTC.

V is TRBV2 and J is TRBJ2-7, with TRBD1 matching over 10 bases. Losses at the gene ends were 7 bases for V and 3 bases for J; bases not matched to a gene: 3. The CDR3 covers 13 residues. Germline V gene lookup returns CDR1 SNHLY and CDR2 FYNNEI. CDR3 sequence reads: CASIGQGVYEQYF. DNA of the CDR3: TGTGCCAGCATCGGACAGGGGGTCTACGAGCAGTACTTC.

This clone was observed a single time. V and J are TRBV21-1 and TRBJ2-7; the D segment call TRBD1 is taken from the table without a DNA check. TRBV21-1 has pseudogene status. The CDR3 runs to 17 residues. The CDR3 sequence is CASSKAGRGRLTYEQYF. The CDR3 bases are TGTGCCAGCAGCAAAGCGGGCAGGGGGCGGCTTACCTACGAGCAGTACTTC.

The CDR3 spells CASSPLTGAVSYNEQFF. The DNA for the CDR3 is TGCGCCAGCAGCCCGTTAACAGGGGCCGTCTCCTACAATGAGCAGTTCTTC. The chain joins TRBV5-1 to TRBJ2-1; 7 nucleotides align to TRBD1. From germline, CDR1 is SGHRS and CDR2 YFSETQ. The CDR3 extends over 17 amino acids. V lost 4 bases, J lost 0 bases, and 10 bases stayed unmatched.

DNA for the CDR3: TGTGCCAGCAGATTTGCCGGGACAGGGGCCTACGAGCAGTACTTC. Translated: CASRFAGTGAYEQYF. The rearrangement links TRBV28 to TRBJ2-7; TRBD1 agrees at 10 bases. Trimming cost V 6 bases and J 2 bases; bases outside gene matches: 7. Germline V gene data show CDR1 as MDHEN and CDR2 as SYDVKM. The CDR3 extends over 15 amino acids.

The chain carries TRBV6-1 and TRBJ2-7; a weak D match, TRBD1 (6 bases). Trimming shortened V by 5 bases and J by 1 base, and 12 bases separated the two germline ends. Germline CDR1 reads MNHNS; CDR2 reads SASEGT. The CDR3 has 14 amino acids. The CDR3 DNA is TGTGCCAGCAGTCCTATGGACAGATCCTACGAGCAGTACTTC. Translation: CASSPMDRSYEQYF.

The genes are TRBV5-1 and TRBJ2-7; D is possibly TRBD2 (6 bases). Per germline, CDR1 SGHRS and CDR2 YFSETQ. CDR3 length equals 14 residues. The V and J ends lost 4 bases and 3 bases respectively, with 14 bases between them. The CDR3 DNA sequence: TGCGCCAGCAGCCTCAGCGGGCAAAGCTACGAGCAGTACTTC. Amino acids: CASSLSGQSYEQYF.

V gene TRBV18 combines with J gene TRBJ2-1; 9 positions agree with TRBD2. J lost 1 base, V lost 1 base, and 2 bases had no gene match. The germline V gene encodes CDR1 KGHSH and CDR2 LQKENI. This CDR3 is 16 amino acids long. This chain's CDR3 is CASSPLSGRSYNEQFF. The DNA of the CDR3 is TGTGCCAGCTCACCACTTAGCGGGAGATCCTACAATGAGCAGTTCTTC.

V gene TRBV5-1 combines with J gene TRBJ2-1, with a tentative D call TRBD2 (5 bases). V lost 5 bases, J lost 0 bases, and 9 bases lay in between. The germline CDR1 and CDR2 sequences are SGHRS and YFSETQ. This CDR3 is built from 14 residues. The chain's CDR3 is CASRTGNSYNEQFF. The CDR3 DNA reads TGCGCCAGCAGGACGGGAAACTCCTACAATGAGCAGTTCTTC.